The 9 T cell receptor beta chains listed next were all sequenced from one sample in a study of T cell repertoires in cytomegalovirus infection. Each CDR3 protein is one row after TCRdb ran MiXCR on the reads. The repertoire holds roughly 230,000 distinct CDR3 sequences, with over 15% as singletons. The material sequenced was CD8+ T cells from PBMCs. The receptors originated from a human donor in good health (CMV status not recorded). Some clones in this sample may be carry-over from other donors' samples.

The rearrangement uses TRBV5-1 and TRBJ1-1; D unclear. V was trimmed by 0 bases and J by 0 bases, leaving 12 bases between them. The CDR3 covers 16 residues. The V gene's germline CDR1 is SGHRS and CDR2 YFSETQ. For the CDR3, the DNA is TGCGCCAGCAGCTTGGTCGAGTTCTCGGTGAACACTGAAGCTTTCTTT. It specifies CASSLVEFSVNTEAFF.

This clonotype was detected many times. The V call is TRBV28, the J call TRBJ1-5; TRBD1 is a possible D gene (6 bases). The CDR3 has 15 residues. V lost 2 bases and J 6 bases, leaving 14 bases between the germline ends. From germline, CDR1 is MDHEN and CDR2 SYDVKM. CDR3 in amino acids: CASSLGGAGTQPQHF. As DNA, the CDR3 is TGTGCCAGCAGTTTAGGGGGCGCGGGGACTCAGCCCCAGCATTTT.

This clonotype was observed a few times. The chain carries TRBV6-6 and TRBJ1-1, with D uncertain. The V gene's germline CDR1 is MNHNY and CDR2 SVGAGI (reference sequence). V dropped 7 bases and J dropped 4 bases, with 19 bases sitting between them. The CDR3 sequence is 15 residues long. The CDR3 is CASMPGKSMGTEAFF. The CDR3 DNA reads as TGTGCCAGCATGCCGGGAAAAAGTATGGGCACTGAAGCTTTCTTT.

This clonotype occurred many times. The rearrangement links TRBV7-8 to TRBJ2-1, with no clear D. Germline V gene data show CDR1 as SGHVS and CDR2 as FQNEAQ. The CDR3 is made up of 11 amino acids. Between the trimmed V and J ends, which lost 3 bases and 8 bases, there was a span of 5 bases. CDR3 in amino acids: CASSLDDEQFF. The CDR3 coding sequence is TGTGCCAGCAGCTTGGACGATGAGCAGTTCTTC.

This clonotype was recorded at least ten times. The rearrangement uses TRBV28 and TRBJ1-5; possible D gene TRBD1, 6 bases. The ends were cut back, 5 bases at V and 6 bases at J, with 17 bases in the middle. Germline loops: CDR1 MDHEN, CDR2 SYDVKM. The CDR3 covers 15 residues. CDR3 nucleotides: TGTGCCAGCAGTCCCCTTAGGGGGGCGGGTCAGCCCCAGCATTTT. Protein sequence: CASSPLRGAGQPQHF.

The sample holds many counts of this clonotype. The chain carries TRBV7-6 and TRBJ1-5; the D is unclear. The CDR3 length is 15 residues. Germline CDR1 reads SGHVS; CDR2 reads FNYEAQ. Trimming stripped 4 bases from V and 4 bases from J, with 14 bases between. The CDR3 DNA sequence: TGTGCCAGCAGCTCAAGGGCGGGTCCAAATCAGCCCCAGCATTTT. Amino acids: CASSSRAGPNQPQHF.

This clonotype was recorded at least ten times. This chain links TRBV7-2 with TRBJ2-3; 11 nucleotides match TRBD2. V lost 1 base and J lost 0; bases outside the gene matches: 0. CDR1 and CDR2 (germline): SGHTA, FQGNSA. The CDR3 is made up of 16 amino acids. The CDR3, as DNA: TGTGCCAGCAGCTTAGTAGCGGGGGGGAGCACAGATACGCAGTATTTT. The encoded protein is CASSLVAGGSTDTQYF.

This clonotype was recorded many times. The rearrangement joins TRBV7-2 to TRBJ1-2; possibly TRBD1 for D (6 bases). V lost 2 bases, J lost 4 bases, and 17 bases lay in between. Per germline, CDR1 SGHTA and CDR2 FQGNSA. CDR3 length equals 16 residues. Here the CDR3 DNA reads TGTGCCAGCAGCTTATATTCCGGGGGCGTGATCTATGGCTACACCTTC. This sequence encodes CASSLYSGGVIYGYTF.

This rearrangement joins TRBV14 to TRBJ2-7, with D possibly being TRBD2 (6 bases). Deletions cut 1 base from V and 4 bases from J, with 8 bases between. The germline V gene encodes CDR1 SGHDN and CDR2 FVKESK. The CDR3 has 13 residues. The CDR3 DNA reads TGTGCCAGCAGCCAAGTGGGAGGATACGAGCAGTACTTC. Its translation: CASSQVGGYEQYF.